The source of this T cell receptor (beta chain) is a study of read filtering for tumor transcriptome and immune sequencing. Study background: Patients were 17 to 20 male and 11 to 15 female, mean age approximately 70 years, range about 47 to 85. Revised staging placed roughly 8 patients in R-ISS I, about 17 in II, roughly 7 in III. Study-level points and caveats: Without single-read clonotypes, shared clonotype proportions correlated more between IR-seq and RNA-seq.

The library was built from 400 ng RNA with molecular barcoded adaptors for alpha/delta and beta/gamma chains. TCRdb ran MiXCR on the reads and lists one entry per CDR3 protein. Among fewer than 25,000 distinct CDR3 sequences listed, under 25% were seen once. Turning to this clonotype: The target antigen is unknown. A much larger clone sits a single nucleotide away, making a read error possible.

The CDR3 totals 17 residues. Germline V gives CDR1 MDHEN, CDR2 SYDVKM. The source of this sequence is a donor aged 40 or older with multiple myeloma. What was sequenced was a population of CD138-negative cells sorted from bone marrow. This chain uses TRBV28 with TRBJ2-5, with 11 bases matching TRBD2. The CDR3 here is CASSFSRLAGRGETLYF. CDR3 coding DNA: TGTGCCAGCAGTTTTTCGAGACTAGCGGGAAGAGGAGAGACCCTGTACTTC.